This is a list of T cell receptor beta chains from one sample in a study of spatial heterogeneity in lung cancer. TCRdb independently ran MiXCR on the 5' RACE reads; one entry per CDR3 protein. The sample lists 85,000 to 100,000 distinct CDR3 sequences, around 19% occurring once. Sequencing used PBMCs, obtained at follow-up. These TCRs come from a male donor with early-stage non-small cell lung cancer. Each CDR3 is given with its conserved first and last residue. Fields, in order: D gene, V gene, J gene, CDR3 length, clone size, CDR3 DNA, CDR3 protein. The D gene is left open where the match is weak. Some rows have no size entry. The others give once, few or many, or a class for an expanded clone.

D: .
V: TRBV3-1
J: TRBJ2-2
length: 17
size: .
DNA: TGTGCCAGCAGCCAAGCTGGATCATTAACGAACACCGGGGAGCTGTTTTTT
CDR3: CASSQAGSLTNTGELFF

D: TRBD2
V: TRBV2
J: TRBJ2-3
length: 14
size: few
DNA: TGTGCCAGCTTGTTTAGCGGGAGACGTGATACGCAGTATTTT
CDR3: CASLFSGRRDTQYF

D: TRBD1
V: TRBV6-6
J: TRBJ2-7
length: 15
size: once
DNA: TGTGCCAGCAGTAAAACCGGGACAGGGACCTACGAGCAGTACTTC
CDR3: CASSKTGTGTYEQYF

D: .
V: TRBV6-2/TRBV6-3
J: TRBJ2-7
length: 18
size: few
DNA: TGTGCCAGCAGTTTGACGGGACCCAGAAACTCCGGCAACTACGAGCAGTACTTC
CDR3: CASSLTGPRNSGNYEQYF

D: TRBD1
V: TRBV19
J: TRBJ1-5
length: 13
size: .
DNA: TGTGCCACCGGGACAGGGCGGAATCAGCCCCAGCATTTT
CDR3: CATGTGRNQPQHF

D: TRBD1
V: TRBV7-2
J: TRBJ1-3
length: 17
size: .
DNA: TGTGCCAGCAGCGCCGGGACAGGGCCCGGTTCTGGAAACACCATATATTTT
CDR3: CASSAGTGPGSGNTIYF

D: .
V: TRBV29-1
J: TRBJ2-3
length: 13
size: few
DNA: TGCAGCGCACGAGGCGACCCCACAGATACGCAGTATTTT
CDR3: CSARGDPTDTQYF

D: TRBD1
V: TRBV19
J: TRBJ2-7
length: 15
size: .
DNA: TGTGCCAGTAGGGGAGCCGGGACAGGGGGCCACGAGCAGTACTTC
CDR3: CASRGAGTGGHEQYF

D: TRBD1
V: TRBV18
J: TRBJ1-2
length: 17
size: .
DNA: TGTGCCAGCTCACCACCTGCCGGGACAGGCGCAAACTATGGCTACACCTTC
CDR3: CASSPPAGTGANYGYTF

D: .
V: TRBV6-1
J: TRBJ1-4
length: 16
size: few
DNA: TGTGCCAGCAGCTCGGGACAAATCGCAACTAATGAAAAACTGTTTTTT
CDR3: CASSSGQIATNEKLFF

D: TRBD2
V: TRBV18
J: TRBJ2-1
length: 15
size: .
DNA: TGTGCCAGCTCCCGGACTAGCGGGAGGGTTAATGAGCAGTTCTTC
CDR3: CASSRTSGRVNEQFF

D: .
V: TRBV3-1
J: TRBJ2-3
length: 14
size: few
DNA: TGTGCCAGCAGCCCGACTCGGAGCACAGATACGCAGTATTTT
CDR3: CASSPTRSTDTQYF

D: .
V: TRBV24-1
J: TRBJ2-3
length: 11
size: few
DNA: TGTGCCACCGAGGAGGCAGATACGCAGTATTTT
CDR3: CATEEADTQYF

D: .
V: TRBV29-1
J: TRBJ1-1
length: 17
size: .
DNA: TGCAGCGTTGAAGATCAGGAAGCCGGGGATGAGGGTCCTGAAGCTTTCTTT
CDR3: CSVEDQEAGDEGPEAFF

D: TRBD1
V: TRBV29-1
J: TRBJ1-1
length: 10
size: few
DNA: TGCAGCGCCGGTGGACAGGGAGCTTTCTTT
CDR3: CSAGGQGAFF

D: .
V: TRBV6-5
J: TRBJ2-5
length: 15
size: .
DNA: TGTGCCAGCACTCAGTCCGCGGGGGCGAAAGAGACCCAGTACTTC
CDR3: CASTQSAGAKETQYF

D: TRBD1
V: TRBV4-2
J: TRBJ1-4
length: 16
size: .
DNA: TGTGCCAGCAGCCAAGAGCTAGGACAGGGTGTTGAAAAACTGTTTTTT
CDR3: CASSQELGQGVEKLFF

D: TRBD1
V: TRBV27
J: TRBJ1-5
length: 15
size: .
DNA: TGTGCCAGCAGACCGGGACAGAATAGCAATCAGCCCCAGCATTTT
CDR3: CASRPGQNSNQPQHF

D: .
V: TRBV4-3
J: TRBJ2-3
length: 17
size: .
DNA: TGCGCCAGCAGCCAAGGCGCGGGAACTGCTAGCACAGATACGCAGTATTTT
CDR3: CASSQGAGTASTDTQYF

D: .
V: TRBV15
J: TRBJ1-5
length: 15
size: many
DNA: TGTGCCACCAGCGCCAACGACGAAGGTTGGCAGCCCCAGCATTTT
CDR3: CATSANDEGWQPQHF

D: .
V: TRBV11-2
J: TRBJ2-5
length: 14
size: medium-sized
DNA: TGTGCCAGCAGCCTACCGAGCGTCCAAGAGACCCAGTACTTC
CDR3: CASSLPSVQETQYF

D: .
V: TRBV3-1
J: TRBJ2-5
length: 13
size: many
DNA: TGTGCCAGCAGCATCCGGGACAAGGAGACCCAGTACTTC
CDR3: CASSIRDKETQYF

D: TRBD1
V: TRBV20-1
J: TRBJ2-5
length: 13
size: .
DNA: TGCAGTGCTAGAGCGACAGGGACCGAGACCCAGTACTTC
CDR3: CSARATGTETQYF

D: .
V: TRBV10-3
J: TRBJ1-5
length: 14
size: .
DNA: TGTGCCATCAGTGAGTCGTGGGGGAATCAGCCCCAGCATTTT
CDR3: CAISESWGNQPQHF

D: .
V: TRBV5-6
J: TRBJ2-1
length: 16
size: few
DNA: TGTGTCAGCAGCTTGGATACGGGAAATAGATACAATGAGCAGTTCTTC
CDR3: CVSSLDTGNRYNEQFF

D: .
V: TRBV29-1
J: TRBJ2-1
length: 15
size: few
DNA: TGCAGCGTTGACAGGCAGGGAATGGGATTGAATGAGCAGTTCTTC
CDR3: CSVDRQGMGLNEQFF

D: TRBD1
V: TRBV15
J: TRBJ1-4
length: 16
size: .
DNA: TGTGCCACCAGCAGACTTTCGGGGACAGTAGGAGAAAAACTGTTTTTT
CDR3: CATSRLSGTVGEKLFF

D: TRBD1
V: TRBV4-3
J: TRBJ2-5
length: 16
size: .
DNA: TGCGCCAGCAGCCCTGGACAGGGGTCCGGAAAAGAGACCCAGTACTTC
CDR3: CASSPGQGSGKETQYF

D: TRBD2
V: TRBV4-2
J: TRBJ2-5
length: 20
size: few
DNA: TGTGCCAGCAGCCAAGATATCCTGGCCACTAGCGGGAACATCCAAGAGACCCAGTACTTC
CDR3: CASSQDILATSGNIQETQYF

D: .
V: TRBV19
J: TRBJ2-3
length: 13
size: .
DNA: TGTGCCACCTGGGTCAGTGAGCAAGATACGCAGTATTTT
CDR3: CATWVSEQDTQYF

D: .
V: TRBV20-1
J: TRBJ2-2
length: 13
size: .
DNA: TGCAGTGCTAGCGCCAGGGAGAGAAGGGAGCTGTTTTTT
CDR3: CSASARERRELFF

D: .
V: TRBV2
J: TRBJ2-2
length: 15
size: few
DNA: TGTGCCAGCACCCCGATGGCCGGTTGGGCCGGGGAGCTGTTTTTT
CDR3: CASTPMAGWAGELFF

D: .
V: TRBV3-1
J: TRBJ1-1
length: 16
size: .
DNA: TGTGCCAGCAGCCCCCTGTTGGGGGGTATGAACACTGAAGCTTTCTTT
CDR3: CASSPLLGGMNTEAFF

D: TRBD1
V: TRBV5-1
J: TRBJ2-2
length: 15
size: few
DNA: TGCGCCAGCAGCTCGGACAGGGCGGTCACCGGGGAGCTGTTTTTT
CDR3: CASSSDRAVTGELFF

D: .
V: TRBV7-2
J: TRBJ1-3
length: 15
size: few
DNA: TGTGCCAGCAGCGACCAGGGAACCTCTGGAAACACCATATATTTT
CDR3: CASSDQGTSGNTIYF

D: TRBD1
V: TRBV11-2
J: TRBJ1-1
length: 14
size: many
DNA: TGTGCCAGCAGCTCACAGGGGGTAGGCACTGAAGCTTTCTTT
CDR3: CASSSQGVGTEAFF

D: .
V: TRBV20-1
J: TRBJ1-2
length: 17
size: many
DNA: TGCAGTGCTAGAGTTCCTGGGGGCCAGGGAGGAGGGAGTGGCTACACCTTC
CDR3: CSARVPGGQGGGSGYTF

D: TRBD1
V: TRBV29-1
J: TRBJ1-4
length: 17
size: few
DNA: TGCAGCGCCCCCGAATTGGACAGGGGAAACTGTTTCGAAAAACTGTTTTTT
CDR3: CSAPELDRGNCFEKLFF

D: .
V: TRBV4-1
J: TRBJ1-3
length: 14
size: .
DNA: TGCGCCAGCAGACCACAGATCTCTGGAAACACCATATATTTT
CDR3: CASRPQISGNTIYF

D: .
V: TRBV3-1
J: TRBJ1-4
length: 12
size: once
DNA: TGTGCCAGCAGCCAAGGGGCTGAAAAACTGTTTTTT
CDR3: CASSQGAEKLFF

D: .
V: TRBV19
J: TRBJ2-3
length: 13
size: few
DNA: TGTGCCAGTACCTCACCTAGCACAGATACGCAGTATTTT
CDR3: CASTSPSTDTQYF

D: .
V: TRBV12-3/TRBV12-4
J: TRBJ1-3
length: 15
size: few
DNA: TGTGCCAGCAGTTTCGGGAGAGGCCTGGCAAACACCATATATTTT
CDR3: CASSFGRGLANTIYF

D: .
V: TRBV7-2
J: TRBJ2-2
length: 17
size: .
DNA: TGTGCCAGCAGCTTAGGCCCCGCGGACAGTAGCACCGGGGAGCTGTTTTTT
CDR3: CASSLGPADSSTGELFF

D: .
V: TRBV7-6
J: TRBJ1-3
length: 15
size: many
DNA: TGTGCCAGCAGCCAAGGACCCTCGGAGGGCAACACCATATATTTT
CDR3: CASSQGPSEGNTIYF

D: .
V: TRBV6-1
J: TRBJ2-7
length: 14
size: few
DNA: TGTGCCAGCAGTGAGGGTCCGAGCTCCTACGAGCAGTACTTC
CDR3: CASSEGPSSYEQYF

D: TRBD2
V: TRBV15
J: TRBJ2-3
length: 17
size: few
DNA: TGTGCCACCAGCAGAGATTTAGCGGGACTAAGCACAGATACGCAGTATTTT
CDR3: CATSRDLAGLSTDTQYF

D: .
V: TRBV2
J: TRBJ2-7
length: 13
size: many
DNA: TGTGCCAGCAGTGACGGGCAGAACTACGAGCAGTACTTC
CDR3: CASSDGQNYEQYF

D: TRBD1
V: TRBV6-5
J: TRBJ2-1
length: 14
size: few
DNA: TGTGCCAGCGCTCAGGGGGCTGCCTACAATGAGCAGTTCTTC
CDR3: CASAQGAAYNEQFF

D: .
V: TRBV5-1
J: TRBJ2-5
length: 14
size: .
DNA: TGCGCCAGCAGCTTGGCGTCGGTGAGGGAGACCCAGTACTTC
CDR3: CASSLASVRETQYF

D: .
V: TRBV27
J: TRBJ1-6
length: 16
size: few
DNA: TGTGCCAGCAGTCAGAGACCCAGCTCCTATAATTCACCCCTCCACTTT
CDR3: CASSQRPSSYNSPLHF

D: TRBD2
V: TRBV10-3
J: TRBJ2-1
length: 13
size: .
DNA: TGTGCCATCCGGACTAGCGGGAGTAATGAGCAGTTCTTC
CDR3: CAIRTSGSNEQFF

D: TRBD1
V: TRBV20-1
J: TRBJ1-2
length: 15
size: few
DNA: TGCAGTGCTAGAGCGGGAACAGGGGGCCTGGATGGCTACACCTTC
CDR3: CSARAGTGGLDGYTF

D: .
V: TRBV19
J: TRBJ1-1
length: 14
size: .
DNA: TGTGCCAGTAGTGTTCGGGAGAGGAACACTGAAGCTTTCTTT
CDR3: CASSVRERNTEAFF

D: .
V: TRBV15
J: TRBJ2-3
length: 15
size: few
DNA: TGTGCCACCAGCATCAGACAGGCGACCACAGATACGCAGTATTTT
CDR3: CATSIRQATTDTQYF

D: TRBD1
V: TRBV12-3/TRBV12-4
J: TRBJ1-5
length: 15
size: few
DNA: TGTGCCAGCAGTACAGGGGGCCGAGGCAATCAGCCCCAGCATTTT
CDR3: CASSTGGRGNQPQHF

D: .
V: TRBV2
J: TRBJ1-5
length: 15
size: many
DNA: TGTGCCAGCAGTGACGACGGACTAAGCAATCAGCCCCAGCATTTT
CDR3: CASSDDGLSNQPQHF

D: TRBD2
V: TRBV20-1
J: TRBJ2-3
length: 14
size: .
DNA: TGCAGTGCTAGAACCGCGGGGGGGCCAGATACGCAGTATTTT
CDR3: CSARTAGGPDTQYF

D: TRBD1
V: TRBV10-3
J: TRBJ1-5
length: 17
size: .
DNA: TGTGCCATCAGTGACACCGGGACAGGGGTTCGCAATCAGCCCCAGCATTTT
CDR3: CAISDTGTGVRNQPQHF

D: .
V: TRBV12-3/TRBV12-4
J: TRBJ2-1
length: 13
size: few
DNA: TGTGCCAGCAGTCCCCTAGCGAACCATGAGCAGTTCTTC
CDR3: CASSPLANHEQFF

D: TRBD2
V: TRBV29-1
J: TRBJ2-5
length: 13
size: few
DNA: TGCAGCGTTCGTAGCGGGGGGAGAGAGACCCAGTACTTC
CDR3: CSVRSGGRETQYF